This record concerns one T cell receptor beta chain sequence. Its specificity is unknown. The record originates from a study of cytomegalovirus exposure and HLA in healthy donors. Whole-study results and caveats: Among TCR beta chains, those listed as cytomegalovirus-associated numbered fewer than 200.

Assay used: immunoSEQ multiplex PCR; TCRdb lists only in-frame clones, some missing. The top ten clones hold 0.95% to 1.5% of a sample with under 200,000 clones, roughly 77% of them seen once. Trimming took off 4 bases at V and 2 bases at J, with 12 bases between the two ends. The germline V gene has CDR1 SGHTS and CDR2 YDEGEE. The CDR3 consists of 14 residues. Among the roughly 120 subjects of the validation cohort, separate from the roughly 700-subject first cohort, were the donors. The rearrangement links TRBV5-8 to TRBJ2-5; D may be TRBD1 (6 bases). Sequencing was done on a sample of PBMCs. This receptor was obtained from a woman aged 30 to 39 in good health and CMV-seronegative. The CDR3 loop reads CASSPKDRQETQYF. The CDR3 DNA follows: TGTGCCAGCAGCCCTAAGGACAGACAAGAGACCCAGTACTTC.